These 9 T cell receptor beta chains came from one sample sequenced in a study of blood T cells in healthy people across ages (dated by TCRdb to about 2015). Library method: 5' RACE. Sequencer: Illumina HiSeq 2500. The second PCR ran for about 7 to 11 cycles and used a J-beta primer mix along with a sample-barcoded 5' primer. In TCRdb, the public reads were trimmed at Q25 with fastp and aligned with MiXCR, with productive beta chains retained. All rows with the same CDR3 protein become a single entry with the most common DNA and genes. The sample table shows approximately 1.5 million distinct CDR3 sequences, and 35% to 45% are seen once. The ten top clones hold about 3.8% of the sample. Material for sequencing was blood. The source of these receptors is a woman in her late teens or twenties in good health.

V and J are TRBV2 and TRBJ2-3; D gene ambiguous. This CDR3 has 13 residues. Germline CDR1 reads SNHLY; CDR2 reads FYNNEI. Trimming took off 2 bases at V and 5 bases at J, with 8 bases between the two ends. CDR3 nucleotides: TGTGCCAGCAGTGAACAACGGAAAGATACGCAGTATTTT. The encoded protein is CASSEQRKDTQYF.

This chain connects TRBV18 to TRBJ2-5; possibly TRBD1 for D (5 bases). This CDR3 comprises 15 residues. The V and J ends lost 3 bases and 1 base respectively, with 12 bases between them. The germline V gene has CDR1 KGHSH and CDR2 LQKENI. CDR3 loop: CASSPPTAPQETQYF. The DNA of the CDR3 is TGTGCCAGCTCACCCCCGACAGCTCCCCAAGAGACCCAGTACTTC.

The CDR3, as DNA: TGCAGCGTTAGGCGGGGAGGGAACATTCAGTACTTC. It translates to CSVRRGGNIQYF. The chain employs TRBV29-1 and TRBJ2-4; 7 positions agree with TRBD2. The CDR3 loop spans 12 amino acids. With V trimmed by 5 bases and J by 7 bases, 5 bases remained unmatched. The V gene's germline CDR1 is SQVTM and CDR2 ANQGSEA. The entire variable domain, with the rest obtained from reference TRBV29-1 and TRBJ2-4, is as follows: SAVISQKPSRDICQRGTSLTIQCQVDSQVTMMFWYRQQPGQSLTLIATANQGSEATYESGFVIDKFPISRPNLTFSTLTVSNMSPEDSSIYLCSVRRGGNIQYFGAGTRLSVL.

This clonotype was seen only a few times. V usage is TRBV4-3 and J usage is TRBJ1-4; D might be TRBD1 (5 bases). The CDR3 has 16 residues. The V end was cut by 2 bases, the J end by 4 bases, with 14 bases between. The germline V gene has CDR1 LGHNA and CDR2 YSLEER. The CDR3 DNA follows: TGCGCCAGCAGCCAACCGGGACTTAGGGGTAATGAAAAACTGTTTTTT. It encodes CASSQPGLRGNEKLFF.

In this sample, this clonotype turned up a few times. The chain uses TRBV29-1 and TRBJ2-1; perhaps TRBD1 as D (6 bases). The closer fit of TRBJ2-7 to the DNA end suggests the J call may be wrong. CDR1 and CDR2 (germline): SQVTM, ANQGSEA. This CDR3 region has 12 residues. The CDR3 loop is CSVSGDYNEQYF. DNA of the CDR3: TGCAGCGTTTCAGGGGATTACAATGAGCAGTACTTC.

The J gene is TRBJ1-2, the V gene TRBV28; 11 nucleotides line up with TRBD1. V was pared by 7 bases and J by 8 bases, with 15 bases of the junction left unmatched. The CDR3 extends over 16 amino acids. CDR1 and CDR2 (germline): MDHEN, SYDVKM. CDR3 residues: CASTLTGTGGLGGYTF. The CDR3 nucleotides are TGTGCCAGCACCTTAACCGGGACAGGGGGTTTGGGCGGCTACACCTTC.

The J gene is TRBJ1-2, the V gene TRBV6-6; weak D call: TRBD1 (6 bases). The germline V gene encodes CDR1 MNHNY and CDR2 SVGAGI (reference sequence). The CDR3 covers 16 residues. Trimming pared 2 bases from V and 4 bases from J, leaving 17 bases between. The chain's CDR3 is CASSYGESGVGYGYTF. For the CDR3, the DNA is TGTGCCAGCAGTTACGGGGAGTCAGGGGTTGGCTATGGCTACACCTTC.

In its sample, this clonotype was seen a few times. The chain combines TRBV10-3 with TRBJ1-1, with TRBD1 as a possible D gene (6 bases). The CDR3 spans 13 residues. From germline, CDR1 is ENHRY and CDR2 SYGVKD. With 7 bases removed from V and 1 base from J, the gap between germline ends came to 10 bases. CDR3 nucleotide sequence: TGTGCCATCACGAACAGGGAGAACACTGAAGCTTTCTTT. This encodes CAITNRENTEAFF.

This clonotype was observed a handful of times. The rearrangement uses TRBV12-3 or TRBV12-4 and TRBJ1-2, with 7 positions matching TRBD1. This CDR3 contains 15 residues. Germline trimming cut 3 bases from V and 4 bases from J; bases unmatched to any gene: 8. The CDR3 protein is CASSFSAGGAYGYTF. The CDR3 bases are TGTGCCAGCAGTTTCTCCGCAGGGGGAGCCTATGGCTACACCTTC.